A selection of T cell receptor beta chains follows, all from one sample in a study of blood T cells in healthy people across ages. From the 5' RACE reads, TCRdb called clonotypes with MiXCR, one entry per CDR3 protein. The sample holds 600,000 to 850,000 distinct CDR3 sequences, approximately 25% seen once. The sample was also reused in another study, on T cells of mothers and their children.

What was sequenced was blood. These receptors were collected from a boy aged 5-17 years in good health. Both conserved end residues are part of each CDR3. D genes are given only for firm matches. Size is omitted from some rows. Given values are once, few, many or a class for expanded clones.

clone_size: NA; d_call: TRBD2; j_call: TRBJ2-1; v_call: TRBV11-1; cdr3_nt: TGTGCCAGCAGCTTGGGAAGGGTAGCGGGCCTTTACAATGAGCAGTTCTTC; cdr3_aa: CASSLGRVAGLYNEQFF
clone_size: few; d_call: TRBD1; j_call: TRBJ2-1; v_call: TRBV15; cdr3_nt: TGTGCCACCAGCAGGACCGGGACAGGGGGACATGAGCAGTTCTTC; cdr3_aa: CATSRTGTGGHEQFF
clone_size: few; d_call: TRBD1; j_call: TRBJ1-1; v_call: TRBV3-1; cdr3_nt: TGTGCCAGCAGCCCAGTCCGGGACAGGGGAACTGAAGCTTTCTTT; cdr3_aa: CASSPVRDRGTEAFF
clone_size: few; d_call: NA; j_call: TRBJ2-1; v_call: TRBV6-2/TRBV6-3; cdr3_nt: TGTGCCAGCAGTTACGGTGGGTCCCCTAATGAGCAGTTCTTC; cdr3_aa: CASSYGGSPNEQFF
clone_size: few; d_call: NA; j_call: TRBJ2-5; v_call: TRBV12-3/TRBV12-4; cdr3_nt: TGTGCCAGCAGCTCGGAGGGTGGGAGAGAGACCCAGTACTTC; cdr3_aa: CASSSEGGRETQYF
clone_size: few; d_call: NA; j_call: TRBJ1-1; v_call: TRBV9; cdr3_nt: TGTGCCAGCAGCGTCCAGAGCCACACTGAAGCTTTCTTT; cdr3_aa: CASSVQSHTEAFF
clone_size: NA; d_call: NA; j_call: TRBJ1-5; v_call: TRBV6-1; cdr3_nt: TGTGCCAGCATCTTGGGGGGGGGTAATCAGCCCCAGCATTTT; cdr3_aa: CASILGGGNQPQHF
clone_size: few; d_call: TRBD2; j_call: TRBJ2-1; v_call: TRBV20-1; cdr3_nt: TGCAGTGCTAGAGATCAAAGCGGGAGGGATAGCTCCTACAATGAGCAGTTCTTC; cdr3_aa: CSARDQSGRDSSYNEQFF
clone_size: few; d_call: TRBD2; j_call: TRBJ2-1; v_call: TRBV7-2; cdr3_nt: TGTGCCAGCAGGCTAGCGGTGGGCTCCTACAATGAGCAGTTCTTC; cdr3_aa: CASRLAVGSYNEQFF
clone_size: few; d_call: TRBD1; j_call: TRBJ2-7; v_call: TRBV20-1; cdr3_nt: TGCAGTGCTAGAGACCTGACAGGGGAGATCTACGAGCAGTACTTC; cdr3_aa: CSARDLTGEIYEQYF
clone_size: NA; d_call: NA; j_call: TRBJ2-7; v_call: TRBV5-1; cdr3_nt: TGCGCCAGCAGCATTACAGATTCTACTTACGAGCAGTACTTC; cdr3_aa: CASSITDSTYEQYF
clone_size: NA; d_call: NA; j_call: TRBJ2-5; v_call: TRBV5-1; cdr3_nt: TGCGCCAGCAGCTTGGGGGGCAAATTGCAGACCCAGTACTTC; cdr3_aa: CASSLGGKLQTQYF
clone_size: NA; d_call: NA; j_call: TRBJ2-4; v_call: TRBV7-2; cdr3_nt: TGTGCCAGCAGCTTAACCAAAAACATTCAGTACTTC; cdr3_aa: CASSLTKNIQYF
clone_size: NA; d_call: NA; j_call: TRBJ2-7; v_call: TRBV11-2; cdr3_nt: TGTGCCAGCAGCCCTGAGGGACTCTACGAGCAGTACTTC; cdr3_aa: CASSPEGLYEQYF
clone_size: NA; d_call: NA; j_call: TRBJ2-1; v_call: TRBV15; cdr3_nt: TGTGCCACCAGCAGAGAGTGGAATGAGCAGTTCTTC; cdr3_aa: CATSREWNEQFF
clone_size: once; d_call: NA; j_call: TRBJ1-2; v_call: TRBV6-1; cdr3_nt: TGTGCCAGCAGAAGTCTCGGGACCCAGAACTATGGCTACACCTTC; cdr3_aa: CASRSLGTQNYGYTF
clone_size: few; d_call: TRBD2; j_call: TRBJ2-7; v_call: TRBV29-1; cdr3_nt: TGCAGCGTTGTAGAAGGACTAGCGGGACCCTACGAGCAGTACTTC; cdr3_aa: CSVVEGLAGPYEQYF
clone_size: NA; d_call: NA; j_call: TRBJ1-1; v_call: TRBV10-3; cdr3_nt: TGTGCCATCAGTGGCAGGGGGAACACTGAAGCTTTCTTT; cdr3_aa: CAISGRGNTEAFF
clone_size: NA; d_call: NA; j_call: TRBJ2-1; v_call: TRBV20-1; cdr3_nt: TGCAGTGCTCTGCGGACTTCCCTCAATGAGCAGTTCTTC; cdr3_aa: CSALRTSLNEQFF
clone_size: few; d_call: NA; j_call: TRBJ2-7; v_call: TRBV14; cdr3_nt: TGTGCCAGCAGCAAAAACGCAGGGGCCCCCTACGAGCAGTACTTC; cdr3_aa: CASSKNAGAPYEQYF
clone_size: NA; d_call: NA; j_call: TRBJ2-7; v_call: TRBV5-1; cdr3_nt: TGCGCCAGCAGCTTGGTTGGAATGGGGGCCTACGAGCAGTACTTC; cdr3_aa: CASSLVGMGAYEQYF
clone_size: few; d_call: NA; j_call: TRBJ2-7; v_call: TRBV7-6; cdr3_nt: TGTGCCAGCAGCTTAGATGGGCCAGGAAAGCAGTACTTC; cdr3_aa: CASSLDGPGKQYF
clone_size: NA; d_call: NA; j_call: TRBJ2-5; v_call: TRBV28; cdr3_nt: TGTGCCAGCAGTTTCGGGGCGAAAGAGACCCAGTACTTC; cdr3_aa: CASSFGAKETQYF
clone_size: NA; d_call: TRBD1; j_call: TRBJ2-2; v_call: TRBV7-9; cdr3_nt: TGTGCCAGCACAGACAGGGAAACCGGGGAGCTGTTTTTT; cdr3_aa: CASTDRETGELFF
clone_size: NA; d_call: NA; j_call: TRBJ2-5; v_call: TRBV4-1; cdr3_nt: TGCGCCAGCAGCCAAGAAGGTTACACTTACCAAGAGACCCAGTACTTC; cdr3_aa: CASSQEGYTYQETQYF
clone_size: NA; d_call: NA; j_call: TRBJ1-1; v_call: TRBV4-3; cdr3_nt: TGCGCCAGCAGCCAAGATTTCTCCTTGAGAGCGTTCGCTTTCTTT; cdr3_aa: CASSQDFSLRAFAFF
clone_size: few; d_call: TRBD2; j_call: TRBJ2-1; v_call: TRBV24-1; cdr3_nt: TGTGCCACCAGCGGAGGGGGGCGGGAGGGGTTGGAGGTTGAGCAGTTCTTC; cdr3_aa: CATSGGGREGLEVEQFF
clone_size: few; d_call: NA; j_call: TRBJ2-1; v_call: TRBV29-1; cdr3_nt: TGCAGCGTTGAAGATTTAAGGGAAGGGGGAAATGAGCAGTTCTTC; cdr3_aa: CSVEDLREGGNEQFF
clone_size: NA; d_call: TRBD2; j_call: TRBJ2-1; v_call: TRBV28; cdr3_nt: TGTGCCAGCAGGAAAAGCGGGAGGGCCTACAATGAGCAGTTCTTC; cdr3_aa: CASRKSGRAYNEQFF
clone_size: few; d_call: NA; j_call: TRBJ2-5; v_call: TRBV19; cdr3_nt: TGTGCCAGTAGTATCGAACCGGGACCAGGAGTCTTC; cdr3_aa: CASSIEPGPGVF
clone_size: NA; d_call: TRBD1; j_call: TRBJ2-3; v_call: TRBV29-1; cdr3_nt: TGCAGCGTCGCGCGGATGGGGACAGGCATGGGAGATGCGCAGTATTTT; cdr3_aa: CSVARMGTGMGDAQYF
clone_size: NA; d_call: NA; j_call: TRBJ1-1; v_call: TRBV7-2; cdr3_nt: TGTGCCAGCAGACAGTCCGGGGGCTCACGAGCTTTCTTT; cdr3_aa: CASRQSGGSRAFF
clone_size: NA; d_call: TRBD1; j_call: TRBJ1-2; v_call: TRBV5-1; cdr3_nt: TGCGCCAGCAGCGCTACAGGGGGCGGCGAAGGCTACACCTTC; cdr3_aa: CASSATGGGEGYTF
clone_size: NA; d_call: NA; j_call: TRBJ1-1; v_call: TRBV7-6; cdr3_nt: TGTGCCAGCAGCTTGGCAGCGATCGCGAACACTGAAGCTTTCTTT; cdr3_aa: CASSLAAIANTEAFF
clone_size: NA; d_call: NA; j_call: TRBJ2-7; v_call: TRBV7-9; cdr3_nt: TGTGCCAGCAGCACCCCGACAGATTACGAGCAGTACTTC; cdr3_aa: CASSTPTDYEQYF
clone_size: few; d_call: TRBD2; j_call: TRBJ2-5; v_call: TRBV6-5; cdr3_nt: TGTGCCAGCAGTTACTCGAACGCGGGAGGAACCCAGTACTTC; cdr3_aa: CASSYSNAGGTQYF
clone_size: few; d_call: TRBD2; j_call: TRBJ2-7; v_call: TRBV4-1; cdr3_nt: TGCGCCAGCAGCCAAGATGGGAGCGGGAGTTACGAGCAGTACTTC; cdr3_aa: CASSQDGSGSYEQYF
clone_size: many; d_call: NA; j_call: TRBJ2-1; v_call: TRBV28; cdr3_nt: TGTGCCAGCAGCTTAAATTACAATGAGCAGTTCTTC; cdr3_aa: CASSLNYNEQFF
clone_size: NA; d_call: NA; j_call: TRBJ1-6; v_call: TRBV4-1; cdr3_nt: TGCGCCAGCAGCCCCCCGCAGGAGAATTCACCCCTCCACTTT; cdr3_aa: CASSPPQENSPLHF
clone_size: NA; d_call: NA; j_call: TRBJ1-1; v_call: TRBV28; cdr3_nt: TGTGCCAGCAGTTTCAGGACAGTCATGAACACTGAAGCTTTCTTT; cdr3_aa: CASSFRTVMNTEAFF